A selection of T cell receptor beta chains follows, all from one sample in a study of blood T cell repertoires in COVID-19. Here immunoSEQ multiplex PCR was the method, and the copy in TCRdb shows in-frame clones only, minus some. Of over 100,000 clones in the sample, almost 70% are singletons; the top ten hold approximately 1.9%. Sequenced sample: peripheral blood. These receptors all come from a woman in her 70s with acute or convalescent COVID-19. Each CDR3 is given with its conserved first and last residue. The D gene is left open where the match is weak. Size is omitted from some rows. Given values are once, few, many or a class for expanded clones.

J gene: TRBJ2-7
D gene: .
clone size: .
CDR3 length: 14
V gene: TRBV6-5
CDR3 DNA: TGTGCCAGCAGCAATGGGCAGGGAATGTACGAGCAGTACTTC
CDR3 protein: CASSNGQGMYEQYF

J gene: TRBJ2-1
D gene: .
clone size: .
CDR3 length: 13
V gene: TRBV5-5
CDR3 DNA: TGTGCCAGCAGCCGAAAACAGGGCAATGAGCAGTTCTTC
CDR3 protein: CASSRKQGNEQFF

J gene: TRBJ2-7
D gene: TRBD1
clone size: .
CDR3 length: 14
V gene: TRBV5-8
CDR3 DNA: TGTGCCAGCAGCTTGGAACAGGGGGATTACGAGCAGTACTTC
CDR3 protein: CASSLEQGDYEQYF

J gene: TRBJ1-4
D gene: .
clone size: .
CDR3 length: 15
V gene: TRBV27
CDR3 DNA: TGTGCCAGCAGTCGCGGGCGGCTGGGTTCTGAAAAACTGTTTTTT
CDR3 protein: CASSRGRLGSEKLFF

J gene: TRBJ1-1
D gene: TRBD1
clone size: .
CDR3 length: 14
V gene: TRBV28
CDR3 DNA: TGTGCCAGCAAGAACAGGGGGCCAGGCACTGAAGCTTTCTTT
CDR3 protein: CASKNRGPGTEAFF

J gene: TRBJ1-1
D gene: TRBD1
clone size: .
CDR3 length: 13
V gene: TRBV28
CDR3 DNA: TGTGCCAGCAGAAAACAGGGGAGGACTGAAGCTTTCTTT
CDR3 protein: CASRKQGRTEAFF

J gene: TRBJ2-4
D gene: .
clone size: .
CDR3 length: 20
V gene: TRBV4-3
CDR3 DNA: TGCGCCAGCAGCCAAGACTGGGGGGGCGGACTAGTACGAGCCAAAAACATTCAGTACTTC
CDR3 protein: CASSQDWGGGLVRAKNIQYF

J gene: TRBJ2-5
D gene: TRBD1
clone size: .
CDR3 length: 13
V gene: TRBV5-6
CDR3 DNA: TGTGCCAGCAGCTGGACAGGGCGGGAGACCCAGTACTTC
CDR3 protein: CASSWTGRETQYF

J gene: TRBJ2-2
D gene: .
clone size: .
CDR3 length: 14
V gene: TRBV5-1
CDR3 DNA: TGCGCCAGCAGCTGGACACCTAACACCGGGGAGCTGTTTTTT
CDR3 protein: CASSWTPNTGELFF

J gene: TRBJ2-2
D gene: .
clone size: .
CDR3 length: 14
V gene: TRBV30
CDR3 DNA: TGTGCCTGTGACAGGCTAGTGAACACCGGGGAGCTGTTTTTT
CDR3 protein: CACDRLVNTGELFF

J gene: TRBJ1-1
D gene: .
clone size: .
CDR3 length: 14
V gene: TRBV2
CDR3 DNA: TGTGCCAGCAGTGAAGAGGGGGTTATTACTGAAGCTTTCTTT
CDR3 protein: CASSEEGVITEAFF

J gene: TRBJ2-7
D gene: TRBD2
clone size: few
CDR3 length: 16
V gene: TRBV4-3
CDR3 DNA: TGCGCCAGCAGCCAAGAGGTCGGTAGCGGGGCGGTGGAGCAGTACTTC
CDR3 protein: CASSQEVGSGAVEQYF

J gene: TRBJ1-2
D gene: .
clone size: .
CDR3 length: 14
V gene: TRBV6-1
CDR3 DNA: TGTGCCAGCAGTGAATGGACCAGGGGAGCTGGCTACACCTTC
CDR3 protein: CASSEWTRGAGYTF

J gene: TRBJ1-6
D gene: .
clone size: .
CDR3 length: 19
V gene: TRBV2
CDR3 DNA: TGTGCCAGCAGTGAATACGGGCTCCCCCCGGGGGGTTATAATTCACCCCTCCACTTT
CDR3 protein: CASSEYGLPPGGYNSPLHF

J gene: TRBJ1-6
D gene: .
clone size: .
CDR3 length: 16
V gene: TRBV3-1/TRBV3-2
CDR3 DNA: TGTGCCAGCAGCCAAGGTTTGGGGGGAAGGAATTCACCCCTCCACTTT
CDR3 protein: CASSQGLGGRNSPLHF

J gene: TRBJ1-6
D gene: .
clone size: .
CDR3 length: 15
V gene: TRBV12-2
CDR3 DNA: TGTGCAAGTCGCTTAAAGACAGGCTATAATTCACCCCTCCACTTT
CDR3 protein: CASRLKTGYNSPLHF

J gene: TRBJ1-1
D gene: .
clone size: many
CDR3 length: 15
V gene: TRBV3-1/TRBV3-2
CDR3 DNA: TGTGCCAGCAGCCAAGGCACAGGCGGGGCCACTGAAGCTTTCTTT
CDR3 protein: CASSQGTGGATEAFF

J gene: TRBJ2-3
D gene: TRBD1
clone size: .
CDR3 length: 15
V gene: TRBV5-1
CDR3 DNA: TGCGCCAGCAGCTTAGGGGGCGCGAGCACAGATACGCAGTATTTT
CDR3 protein: CASSLGGASTDTQYF

J gene: TRBJ2-1
D gene: TRBD2
clone size: .
CDR3 length: 15
V gene: TRBV5-5
CDR3 DNA: TGTGCCAGCAGCTCGACTAGCGGGATGTACAATGAGCAGTTCTTC
CDR3 protein: CASSSTSGMYNEQFF

J gene: TRBJ2-6
D gene: .
clone size: .
CDR3 length: 16
V gene: TRBV19
CDR3 DNA: TGTGCCAGTAGTACTAACACGGGATCTGGGGCCAACGTCCTGACTTTC
CDR3 protein: CASSTNTGSGANVLTF

J gene: TRBJ2-3
D gene: TRBD1
clone size: .
CDR3 length: 16
V gene: TRBV28
CDR3 DNA: TGTGCCAGCAGTCCCGCCGGGACAGGGATCACAGATACGCAGTATTTT
CDR3 protein: CASSPAGTGITDTQYF

J gene: TRBJ2-2
D gene: TRBD2
clone size: .
CDR3 length: 14
V gene: TRBV6-6
CDR3 DNA: TGTGCCAGCAGTTACGGGGGGGACACCGGGGAGCTGTTTTTT
CDR3 protein: CASSYGGDTGELFF

J gene: TRBJ2-1
D gene: .
clone size: once
CDR3 length: 17
V gene: TRBV28
CDR3 DNA: TGTGCCAGCAGTTCCCCGTATTTGAGCGGAGCCCTCAATGAGCAGTTCTTC
CDR3 protein: CASSSPYLSGALNEQFF

J gene: TRBJ1-4
D gene: .
clone size: few
CDR3 length: 16
V gene: TRBV5-1
CDR3 DNA: TGCGCCAGCAGCATAAGCCCAGGGGCGACTAATGAAAAACTGTTTTTT
CDR3 protein: CASSISPGATNEKLFF

J gene: TRBJ2-7
D gene: TRBD1
clone size: .
CDR3 length: 16
V gene: TRBV6-2/TRBV6-3
CDR3 DNA: TGTGCCAGCAGTTACGGGGGGACAGGGCGCTCCTACGAGCAGTACTTC
CDR3 protein: CASSYGGTGRSYEQYF

J gene: TRBJ1-1
D gene: .
clone size: few
CDR3 length: 13
V gene: TRBV5-1
CDR3 DNA: TGCGCCAGCAAGGGGGAGGGGGACACTGAAGCTTTCTTT
CDR3 protein: CASKGEGDTEAFF

J gene: TRBJ1-5
D gene: TRBD1
clone size: .
CDR3 length: 15
V gene: TRBV11-2
CDR3 DNA: TGTGCCAGCAGCTTCACAGGGGAGGTTGGTCAGCCCCAGCATTTT
CDR3 protein: CASSFTGEVGQPQHF

J gene: TRBJ2-5
D gene: TRBD1
clone size: .
CDR3 length: 14
V gene: TRBV6-2/TRBV6-3
CDR3 DNA: TGTGCCAGCAGTTATACAGGGGGTTTGGAGACCCAGTACTTC
CDR3 protein: CASSYTGGLETQYF

J gene: TRBJ2-2
D gene: TRBD1
clone size: .
CDR3 length: 13
V gene: TRBV2
CDR3 DNA: TGTGCCAGCAACAGGGGGCGCGCCGGGGAGCTGTTTTTT
CDR3 protein: CASNRGRAGELFF

J gene: TRBJ1-1
D gene: .
clone size: .
CDR3 length: 14
V gene: TRBV19
CDR3 DNA: TGTGCCAGTAGTCCTACAGGGAGAAAGGGGAGAGCTTTCTTT
CDR3 protein: CASSPTGRKGRAFF

J gene: TRBJ2-5
D gene: TRBD1
clone size: .
CDR3 length: 15
V gene: TRBV9
CDR3 DNA: TGTGCCAGCAGTGGACAGGGGGAGGATGGAAAGCCCCAGTACTTC
CDR3 protein: CASSGQGEDGKPQYF

J gene: TRBJ2-1
D gene: TRBD2
clone size: .
CDR3 length: 15
V gene: TRBV30
CDR3 DNA: TGTGCCTGGAGCCTACCCCTAGCGGGTAAGGGTGAGCAGTTCTTC
CDR3 protein: CAWSLPLAGKGEQFF

J gene: TRBJ1-5
D gene: TRBD1
clone size: many
CDR3 length: 13
V gene: TRBV29-1
CDR3 DNA: TGCAGCGTTTCCCCTGACAGGGATCAGCCCCAGCATTTT
CDR3 protein: CSVSPDRDQPQHF

J gene: TRBJ1-2
D gene: TRBD1
clone size: .
CDR3 length: 18
V gene: TRBV5-6
CDR3 DNA: TGTGCCAGCAGCTTGGCCACAGGGGATTTGTTTCCGTTCTATGGCTACACCTTC
CDR3 protein: CASSLATGDLFPFYGYTF

J gene: TRBJ1-1
D gene: .
clone size: .
CDR3 length: 16
V gene: TRBV6-6
CDR3 DNA: TGTGCCAGCAGTTACCCAATGGGGGCGAAGGACACTGAAGCTTTCTTT
CDR3 protein: CASSYPMGAKDTEAFF

J gene: TRBJ2-3
D gene: TRBD2
clone size: .
CDR3 length: 14
V gene: TRBV6-5
CDR3 DNA: TGTGCCAGCACCGGGAGGGGAGACACAGATACGCAGTATTTT
CDR3 protein: CASTGRGDTDTQYF

J gene: TRBJ1-2
D gene: TRBD1
clone size: .
CDR3 length: 17
V gene: TRBV29-1
CDR3 DNA: TGCAGCGTGTTTCAGGGGACAGCGACCACAGCTAACTATGGCTACACCTTC
CDR3 protein: CSVFQGTATTANYGYTF

J gene: TRBJ2-7
D gene: .
clone size: .
CDR3 length: 15
V gene: TRBV7-9
CDR3 DNA: TGTGCCAGCAGCTGGGGCGGACAGGGAGGGTCCGAGCAGTACTTC
CDR3 protein: CASSWGGQGGSEQYF

J gene: TRBJ2-1
D gene: TRBD1
clone size: .
CDR3 length: 16
V gene: TRBV19
CDR3 DNA: TGTGCCAGTAGTACTGGGGACAGGGGGCGCGTGGGTGAGCAGTTCTTC
CDR3 protein: CASSTGDRGRVGEQFF

J gene: TRBJ2-3
D gene: TRBD1
clone size: few
CDR3 length: 19
V gene: TRBV11-2
CDR3 DNA: TGTGCCAGCAGCTCCGGGACAGGGGGCGCGGGCGGCAGGACAGATACGCAGTATTTT
CDR3 protein: CASSSGTGGAGGRTDTQYF

J gene: TRBJ1-2
D gene: .
clone size: .
CDR3 length: 15
V gene: TRBV10-3
CDR3 DNA: TGTGCCATCAGTGAGTCGGAGGACAGAACCTATGGCTACACCTTC
CDR3 protein: CAISESEDRTYGYTF